The present TCR beta chain was sequenced within a study of blood T cell repertoires in COVID-19. Germline V CDR1 and CDR2: LNHDA, SQIVND (reference sequence). Trimming removed 6 bases at V and 0 bases at J, with 9 bases between. The CDR3 runs 14 residues. Generated by immunoSEQ multiplex PCR, the TCRdb table keeps only in-frame clones and is missing some. The sample holds approximately 300,000 clones, about 89% seen once. This TCR came from a woman between 18 and 29 years old who had recovered from COVID-19. The chain joins TRBV19 to TRBJ1-3; D is unresolved. Input material: PBMCs or T cells enriched from blood (not recorded which). In DNA, the CDR3 is TGTGCCAGTAGCACACAGAGCTCTGGAAACACCATATATTTT. Protein: CASSTQSSGNTIYF.